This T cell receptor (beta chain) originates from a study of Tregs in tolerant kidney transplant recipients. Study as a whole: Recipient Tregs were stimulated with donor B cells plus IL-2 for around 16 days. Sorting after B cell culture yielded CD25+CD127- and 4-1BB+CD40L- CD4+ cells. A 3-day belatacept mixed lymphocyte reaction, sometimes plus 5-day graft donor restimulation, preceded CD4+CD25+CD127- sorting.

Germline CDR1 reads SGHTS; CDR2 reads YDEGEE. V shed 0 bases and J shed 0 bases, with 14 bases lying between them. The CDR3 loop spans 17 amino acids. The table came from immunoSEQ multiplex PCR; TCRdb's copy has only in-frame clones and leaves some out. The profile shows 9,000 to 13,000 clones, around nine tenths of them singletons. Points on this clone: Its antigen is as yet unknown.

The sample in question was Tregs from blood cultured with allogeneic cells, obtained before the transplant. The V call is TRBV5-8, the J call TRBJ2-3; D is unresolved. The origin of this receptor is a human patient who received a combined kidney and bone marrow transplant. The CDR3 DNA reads TGTGCCAGCAGCTTGGGCTTACAGTATCCTAGCACAGATACGCAGTATTTT. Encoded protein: CASSLGLQYPSTDTQYF.